The sequence of this TCR beta chain was determined in a study of blood T cell repertoires in COVID-19 (dated by TCRdb to 2018 to 2020). Looking at the study overall: The collaborator samples originated in the United States, Italy and Spain and spanned the acute and convalescent phases of COVID-19. HLA class I and class II types, where available, came from metadata supplied by the sample provider rather than from assay-based typing. The samples were drawn from the first 160 participants of the ongoing ImmuneRACE study and from about 1,200 subjects provided by 6 global collaborators. Subjects who had been exposed to COVID-19, were actively infected with it, or had recovered from it provided the deeply sampled blood TCRbeta repertoires that made up the dataset. The prospective study material was composed of cDNA or gDNA derived from T cells, B-cell-depleted T cells, or PBMCs. The repertoires were made available in a free public database intended to serve as a resource for research on the immune response to SARS-CoV-2. Sample metadata almost always included a de-identified subject ID, COVID-19 status, age in years and sex.

TCRbeta CDR3 regions were amplified from genomic DNA by means of the immunoSEQ Assay, a bias-controlled multiplex PCR. The authors' analysis ran thus. The number of nucleated cells in each sample was estimated by amplification of reference gene primers within the assay. To quantify the absolute abundance of each unique TCRbeta CDR3 rearrangement, sequence reads were collapsed and filtered. For each sample, productive Simpson clonality was calculated by taking the square root of Simpson's diversity index across productive rearrangements. Entries here come from immuneACCESS through TCRdb and include only in-frame sequences with V and J called. Some clones fail to appear in such tables; in the studies checked, an unresolved V gene covers under half of the shortfall, and the cause of the remainder is unknown. V, J and clone size were drawn from that table, and D and trimming were deduced from the DNA. This sample holds just over 90,000 clones; 80% were observed only once. The biggest ten clones account for 16% of the sample.

Study-wide findings and limitations: Clinical and demographic metadata were provided uncurated, with the amount varying by source and participant.

The collaborating institutions used their own protocols to collect whole blood in K2EDTA tubes. For TCRbeta analysis, collaborators shipped samples as frozen whole blood, isolated PBMCs, or DNA extracted from either of those sample types. Between the V and J ends, shortened by 8 bases and 6 bases respectively, the junction contains 14 bases. Including cysteine and phenylalanine, the CDR3 has 13 amino acids. The kept DNA is CDR3 alone, 39 bases in frame from the first base. CDR1 and CDR2 are drawn from the germline V gene (reference sequence): LGHDT, YNNKEL. A note on this clone: Its specific antigen is unknown. Within one base of it there is no much larger clone, and no base qualities were kept.

The receptor was derived from a human donor in a cohort sampled during active COVID-19. The V and J genes are TRBV3-1 (or the pseudogene TRBV3-2) and TRBJ1-5, with no D gene named confidently. Material: peripheral blood. The DNA sequence follows: TGTGCCAGCCTGCCGCCGACGGGTCAGCCCCAGCATTTT. It translates as CASLPPTGQPQHF.